This TCR beta chain derives from a study of cytomegalovirus exposure and HLA in healthy donors. CDR1 is MNHNY, CDR2 SVGAGI, per germline (reference sequence). V gave up 2 bases and J gave up 4 bases, with 13 bases separating them. CDR3 length equals 15 residues. Researchers ran the PCR with 60 Vbeta and 13 Jbeta primers. Assay used: immunoSEQ multiplex PCR; TCRdb lists only in-frame clones, some missing. The data contain roughly 130,000 clones, roughly 68% of them seen just once; the ten biggest clones take up about 6%. V usage is TRBV6-6 and J usage is TRBJ2-3; a weak D match, TRBD1 (6 bases). The TCR sequence derives from a woman aged 45 to 65 in good health and CMV-seropositive. Sequenced input: PBMCs. The CDR3 DNA sequence: TGTGCCAGCAGTTACGGGGGCAGGGTGGCAGATACGCAGTATTTT. This codes for CASSYGGRVADTQYF.